The entry below gives a single T cell receptor beta chain sequence along with its context. This clonotype has a handful of counts. Its antigen remains unidentified. Per-nucleotide qualities are absent, and no much larger clonotype sits a single base away. Taken with the paper, the label for treatment or condition translates to: live attenuated yellow fever vaccine strain. Two biological replicates of bulk PBMCs were collected at each blood-draw timepoint. PBMCs were isolated from peripheral blood using a standard Ficoll-Paque protocol. RNA was extracted with TriZol from bulk PBMCs, CD4 and CD8 fractions, and dextramer-positive and dextramer-negative fractions. The sample was run on an Illumina NovaSeq 6000. TCR cDNA was made using 5'RACE template switching, a step that added a universal primer site and unique molecular identifiers. cDNA synthesis was primed from both the TCR alpha and TCR beta constant segments. Libraries were amplified in two PCR steps, with sample barcodes and sequencing adapters added in the second step. Sequencing of the libraries was done on either Illumina HiSeq 2500 (2x100 bp) or NovaSeq (2x150 bp). Concerning the study's data processing: Reads were demultiplexed and collapsed into UMI consensus sequences with MIGEC, and V(D)J alignment was performed with MiXCR. Vaccine-responding clonotypes were defined with edgeR using replicate PBMC samples, requiring FDR below 0.01 and a log2 fold change above 5 up to day 15. CD4 or CD8 identity was assigned to each bulk clonotype according to whether the clonotype was present at higher abundance in the sequenced CD4 repertoire or the sequenced CD8 repertoire. TCRdb reanalyzed the raw reads on its own, using fastp at Q25 for trimming and MiXCR for clone calling, and kept in-frame beta chains. Entries are consolidated by CDR3 protein sequence, retaining the most common genes and DNA. These V and J calls are TCRdb output, not the study's own analysis. The sample data list hundreds of thousands of distinct CDR3 sequences, and around 4% of these were observed just once. The ten largest clonotypes hold around a quarter of the sample.

This specimen belongs to a study of T cells after yellow fever vaccination (dated by TCRdb to between 2018 and 2021). About the full investigation: Libraries from fractions with low cell numbers were prepared with the SMART-Seq v4 Ultra Low Input RNA kit. The cohort comprised two healthy male donors, one aged 18 to 30 and one aged 30 to 40 years. To track T-cell clones before and after primary and booster YFV17D yellow fever vaccination, bulk TCR alpha and beta repertoires were sequenced longitudinally. Blood samples were taken at several timepoints before and after primary and secondary immunization, and bulk PBMC replicates and cell subsets were isolated.

V is clipped by 2 bases and J by 0 bases, and the sequence between their germline boundaries is 13 bases long. As encoded in the germline V gene (reference sequence), CDR1 is MNHEY while CDR2 is SMNVEV. The CDR3 numbers 16 residues from cysteine through phenylalanine. Only the CDR3 DNA stays, 48 bases, in frame from base 1. Study-level results and caveats: Because the study included only two donors, the extent to which the findings can be generalized is limited. A small share of clonotypes occurred in both CD4 and CD8 compartments, likely arising from convergent recombination. Because abundant contaminating clonotypes from the bulk population could be contained in FACS-sorted repertoires, computational filtering was required. Compared with the primary T-cell response, the secondary T-cell response was faster but weaker, reaching its peak on day 5 rather than on day 15. Most clones expanded after primary vaccination (approximately 96% of CD4 and around nine tenths of CD8) were re-detected after the booster, suggesting that broad memory maintenance occurred.

Sequences were derived from PBMCs, sampled on the day of the yellow fever booster vaccination. The sequence was obtained from a man younger than 35 who received the YFV17D yellow fever vaccine. The receptor chain draws on TRBV27 and TRBJ1-1; D gene: possibly TRBD1, on 6 matching bases. The sequence in DNA is TGTGCCAGCAGTTTAGGGGGCTACTATTTGAACACTGAAGCTTTCTTT. It translates as CASSLGGYYLNTEAFF.